This TCR beta chain was sequenced in a study of T-cell reconstitution after alpha-beta-depleted transplantation in children. Unique molecular identifiers were built into the TCRbeta library. Each CDR3 protein is one row after TCRdb ran MiXCR on the PCR reads. This sample has 450,000 to 500,000 distinct CDR3 sequences, with approximately 12% found just once. Per germline, CDR1 KGHDR and CDR2 SFDVKD. The CDR3 is 14 residues long. V was clipped by 4 bases and J by 6 bases, with 12 bases between them. The specimen comprised PBMCs from the stem cell graft donor, sampled from the stem cell graft. The clonotype comes from a human donor who donated a stem cell graft to a child with combined immunodeficiency. The rearrangement links TRBV24-1 to TRBJ2-1; a possible D gene is TRBD1 (6 bases). This chain's CDR3 is CATSDLHRANEQFF. The DNA of the CDR3 is TGTGCCACCAGTGACCTTCACAGGGCCAATGAGCAGTTCTTC.